This T cell receptor beta chain is drawn from a study of identical twins (TCRdb year 2016). Notes on the research overall: To test whether fetal clonotypes persist, the study used deep sequencing on TCR alpha and beta repertoires from monozygotic twins, unrelated adults of various ages, and cord blood. To rule out contamination, replicate twin experiments were performed at different times with different library preparation protocols. Paper-wide results and their limitations: Because the same donors could not be followed over many years, the conclusions relied on cross-sectional statistical analysis. Zero-insertion analyses could be partly confounded by invariant T cells such as MAIT and iNKT, though diverse VJ usage argued against such confounding for most clonotypes. Compared with coincidental sharing between unrelated individuals, an excess of low generation-probability sequences was observed among out-of-frame TCR alpha sequences shared between twins. Fewer insertions were carried by abundant cord blood beta clonotypes, a similar but weaker trend appeared in young adult naive repertoires, and no such trend appeared in memory repertoires. In beta out-of-frame sequences, excess twin sharing was weaker, because having fewer shared sequences lowered the signal-to-noise ratio. Out-of-frame TCR alpha sharing in monozygotic twins was systematically underestimated by recombination models, whereas sharing between unrelated individuals was in agreement with the recombination models.

Libraries were prepared through 5' RACE. The reads were generated on an Illumina HiSeq 2000. Template switching introduced a universal primer binding site; the final cDNA contained a unique molecular identifier, enabling accurate counting of TCR cDNA molecules. Specific primers in the conserved constant-segment region were used to synthesize first-strand cDNA for the TCR alpha and beta chains. To control for contamination, each cDNA library was double barcoded with a SMART-Mk sample barcode plus Illumina barcodes. TruSeq adapter sequences along with Illumina sample barcodes were introduced in two successive PCR steps. TCR alpha and beta cDNA libraries were sequenced on the Illumina HiSeq platform with custom primers. For the original study's pipeline: Raw reads were processed with MiGEC to extract unique molecular identifiers, and MiXCR was used to determine CDR3 positions. For each individual, recombination models were inferred using an EM algorithm with the repgenHMM and IGoR tools. The tcR package in R was used for shared clonotype analysis, with sharing normalized by the product of cloneset sizes. To study raw recombination without the effects of thymic and clonal selection, out-of-frame nonproductive sequences were analyzed. Using fastp trimming at Q25 and MiXCR clonotype assembly, TCRdb reanalyzed the public sequencing data and kept in-frame beta chains. Merged by CDR3 protein, the rows form single entries marked with the most common genes and DNA. None of the V and J calls come from the authors' own analysis; TCRdb made them. Here the sample has some 230,000 distinct CDR3 sequences; 6.5% occur a single time. Roughly 15% of the sample is in the top ten clones.

Every donor was a healthy Caucasian. Three pairs of female monozygotic twins, all aged roughly 18 to 29 years, were included in the twin cohort. Positive isolation kits from Invitrogen were used to isolate the CD4+ and CD8+ T cell populations. The CDR3 covers 12 residues, taking in both the cysteine and the phenylalanine. The entry retains the CDR3 DNA only, 36 bases that are in frame from base 1. The germline V gene specifies SGHAT as CDR1 and FQNNGV as CDR2. V loses 3 bases of germline sequence and J loses 8 bases, and the interval between the two ends is 10 bases. This clonotype has just a few counts. Its antigen remains unidentified. Base qualities are not at hand, and no much larger clone is one base apart. A further study also used this sample, focusing on T cells expressing NK-cell markers. The second investigation adds: Three sorted T-cell subsets (CD3+CD56+NKG2C+, CD3+CD56+NKG2C- and CD3+CD56-NKG2C+) from roughly 8 donors had their TCR beta-chain repertoires profiled. Among the eight sequenced donors, only one was HCMV-seronegative, while the other seven were HCMV-seropositive. To restrict sorting to alphabetaTCR-expressing T cells, an anti-gammadeltaTCR antibody was added in several experiments. For 6 or 7 donors, the dominant CD3+CD56+NKG2C+ clonotypes were among the top 10 CD8+ clonotypes and accounted for roughly 1.0-8% of CD8+ T cells. Those dominant clonotypes were again the most abundant among CD3+CD56-NKG2C+ cells in four donors, at 28.3-60.1%. Whether the expanded NKG2C-expressing T cell clones were specific for HCMV antigens was left unclear. Randomly selected healthy volunteers, three men and five women, were used as the eight sequenced donors. HCMV serostatus was determined by detecting HCMV-specific IgG in serum with a commercial ELISA kit. MIGEC was used to demultiplex reads and group the reads by UMI, and MiTCR was used to assemble and quantify clonotypes. Only TCR cDNA sequences supported by at least two reads were kept to exclude erroneous sequences. The tcR package was used for downstream repertoire analysis, and clonotypes were matched across fractions by CDR3 nucleotide sequence plus V segment. VDJmatch was used to annotate antigen specificity against VDJdb, with one amino acid substitution in CDR3 permitted.

This clonotype was obtained from a woman aged 18-29 years in good health. The specimen sequenced was CD8+ T cells sorted from blood. The V and J segments used are TRBV11-2 and TRBJ1-1, with no reliable assignment of the D segment. In nucleotides, the sequence is TGTGCCAGCAGCTTTAGTCCCAGAGAAGCTTTCTTT. Its translation reads: CASSFSPREAFF.